This T cell receptor (beta chain) was recovered during a study of blood T cell repertoires in COVID-19. TCRdb's copy holds only in-frame clones and misses some; the assay was immunoSEQ multiplex PCR. Here the sample spans 300,000 or so clones, 80% to 90% being singletons. The germline V gene has CDR1 MDHEN and CDR2 SYDVKM. V was clipped by 5 bases and J by 9 bases; unmatched bases: 12. This CDR3 comprises 16 residues. What the recovered Cohort 3 donors had was two negative PCRs, clearance, or symptom resolution. This TCR was sampled from a woman aged 18-30 years who had recovered from COVID-19. The chain recombines TRBV28 with TRBJ1-6; 8 bases line up with TRBD1. Source material: PBMCs or T cells enriched from blood (not recorded which). In DNA form, the CDR3 reads TGTGCCAGCAGTGAAGTAACAGGGGGAGGGGCTTCACCCCTCCACTTT. This gives the protein CASSEVTGGGASPLHF.